This T cell receptor beta chain was captured by sequencing in a study of T-cell reconstitution after alpha-beta-depleted transplantation in children. Study conclusions and caveats: Diversity of TCRbeta at day 60 was high in some patients, arising from surviving recipient T cells and thymic progenitors. The authors attributed T-cell counts and diversity one year after transplant mostly to newly produced T cells. Several hundred expanded graft clones reportedly supplied alpha-beta T cells about two months after transplant.

Unique molecular identifiers were used in preparing the TCRbeta library. MiXCR, applied by TCRdb to the PCR reads, yields one record per CDR3 protein. The sample has around 200,000 distinct CDR3 sequences, approximately 8.4% seen once. This clonotype was counted many times. Its antigen remains unknown. V lost 3 bases and J lost 4, with 12 bases in between. Germline assignment: CDR1 KGHSH and CDR2 LQKENI. The length of the CDR3 is 14 residues. The V and J genes are TRBV18 and TRBJ2-5; the D call may be TRBD1 or TRBD2 (5 bases each). The TCR originated in a male patient aged 2 to 10 who had a stem cell transplant for acute myeloid leukemia, so the T cells may come from the graft donor. Material: PBMCs, mostly from graft donor cells, obtained 360 days after TCRalphabeta/CD19-depleted stem cell transplant. Here the CDR3 DNA reads TGTGCCAGCTCACCCTACGGGGCCAGAGAGACCCAGTACTTC. Its translation: CASSPYGARETQYF.